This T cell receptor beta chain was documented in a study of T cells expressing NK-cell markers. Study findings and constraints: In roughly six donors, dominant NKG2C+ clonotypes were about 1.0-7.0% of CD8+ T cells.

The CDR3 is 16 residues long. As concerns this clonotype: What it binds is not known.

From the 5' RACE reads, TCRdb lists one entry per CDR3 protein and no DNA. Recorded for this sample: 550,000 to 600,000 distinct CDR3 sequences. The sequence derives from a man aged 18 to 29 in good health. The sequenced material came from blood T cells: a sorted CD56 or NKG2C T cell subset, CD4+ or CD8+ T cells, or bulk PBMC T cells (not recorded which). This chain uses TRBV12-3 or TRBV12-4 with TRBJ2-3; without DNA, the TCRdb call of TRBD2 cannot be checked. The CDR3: CASRGVLSPRTDTQYF.